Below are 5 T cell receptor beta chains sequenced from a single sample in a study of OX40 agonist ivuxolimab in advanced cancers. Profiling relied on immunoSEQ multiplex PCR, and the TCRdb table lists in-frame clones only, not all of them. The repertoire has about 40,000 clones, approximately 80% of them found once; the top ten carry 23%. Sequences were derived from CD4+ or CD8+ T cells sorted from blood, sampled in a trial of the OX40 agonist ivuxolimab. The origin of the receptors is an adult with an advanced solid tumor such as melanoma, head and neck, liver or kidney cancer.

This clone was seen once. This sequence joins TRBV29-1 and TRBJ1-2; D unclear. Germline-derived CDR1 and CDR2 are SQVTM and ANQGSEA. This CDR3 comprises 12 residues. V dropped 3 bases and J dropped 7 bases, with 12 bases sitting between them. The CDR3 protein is CSVDSVLVGYTF. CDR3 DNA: TGCAGCGTTGATTCGGTCTTGGTTGGCTACACCTTC.

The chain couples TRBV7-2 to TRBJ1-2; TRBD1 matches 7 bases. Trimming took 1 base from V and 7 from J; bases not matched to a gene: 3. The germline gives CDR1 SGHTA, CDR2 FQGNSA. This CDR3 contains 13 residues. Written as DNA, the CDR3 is TGTGCCAGCAGCTTAGTTACAGGGGTTGGCTACACCTTC. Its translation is CASSLVTGVGYTF.

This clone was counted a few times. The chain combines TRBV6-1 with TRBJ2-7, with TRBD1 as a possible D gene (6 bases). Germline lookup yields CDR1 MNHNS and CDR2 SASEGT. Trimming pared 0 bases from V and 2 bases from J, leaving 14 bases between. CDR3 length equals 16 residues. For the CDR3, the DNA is TGTGCCAGCAGTGAAGCGCTGTGGGACACAGCCTACGAGCAGTACTTC. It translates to CASSEALWDTAYEQYF.

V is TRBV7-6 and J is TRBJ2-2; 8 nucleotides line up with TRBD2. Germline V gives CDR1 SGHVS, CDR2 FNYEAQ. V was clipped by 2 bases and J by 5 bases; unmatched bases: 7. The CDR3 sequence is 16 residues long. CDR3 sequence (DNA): TGTGCCAGCAGCTTAACGGGGGGGCCGGGGACCGGGGAGCTGTTTTTT. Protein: CASSLTGGPGTGELFF.

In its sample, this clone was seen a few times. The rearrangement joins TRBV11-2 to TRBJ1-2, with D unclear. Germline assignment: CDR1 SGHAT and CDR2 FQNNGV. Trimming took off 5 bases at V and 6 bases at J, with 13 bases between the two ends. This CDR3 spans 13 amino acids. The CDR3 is CASSPQMWDGYTF. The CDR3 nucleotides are TGTGCCAGCAGCCCCCAGATGTGGGATGGCTACACCTTC.